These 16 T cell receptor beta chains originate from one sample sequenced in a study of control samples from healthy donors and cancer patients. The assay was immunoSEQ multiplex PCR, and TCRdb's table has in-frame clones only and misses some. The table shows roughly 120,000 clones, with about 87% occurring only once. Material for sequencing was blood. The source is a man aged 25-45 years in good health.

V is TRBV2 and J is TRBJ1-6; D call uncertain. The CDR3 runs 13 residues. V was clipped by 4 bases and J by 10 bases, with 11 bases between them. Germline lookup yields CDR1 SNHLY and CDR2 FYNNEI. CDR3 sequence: CASSAGSESPLHF. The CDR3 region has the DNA TGTGCCAGCAGTGCCGGGTCCGAGTCACCCCTCCACTTT. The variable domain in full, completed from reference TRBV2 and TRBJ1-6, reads EPEVTQTPSHQVTQMGQEVILRCVPISNHLYFYWYRQILGQKVEFLVSFYNNEISEKSEIFDDQFSVERPDGSNFTLKIRSTKLEDSAMYFCASSAGSESPLHFGNGTRLTVT.

CDR3 sequence: CASSPQTENTEAFF. The CDR3 DNA is TGTGCCAGCTCACCACAAACAGAGAACACTGAAGCTTTCTTT. The chain is built from TRBV18 and TRBJ1-1; D gene uncertain. The germline V gene encodes CDR1 KGHSH and CDR2 LQKENI. The CDR3 length is 14 residues. V dropped 1 base and J dropped 1 base, with 7 bases sitting between them.

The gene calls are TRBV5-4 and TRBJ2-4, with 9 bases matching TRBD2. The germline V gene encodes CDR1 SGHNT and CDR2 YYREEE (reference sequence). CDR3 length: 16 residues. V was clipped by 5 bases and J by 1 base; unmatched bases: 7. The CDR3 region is CASSSGTSLAKNIQYF. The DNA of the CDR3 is TGTGCCAGCAGTTCCGGGACTAGCTTGGCCAAAAACATTCAGTACTTC.

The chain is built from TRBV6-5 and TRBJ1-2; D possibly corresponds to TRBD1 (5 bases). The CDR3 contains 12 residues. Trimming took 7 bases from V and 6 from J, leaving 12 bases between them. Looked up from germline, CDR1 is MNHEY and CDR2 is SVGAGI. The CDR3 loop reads CASMGDSDGYTF. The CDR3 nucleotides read TGTGCCAGCATGGGGGATTCTGATGGCTACACCTTC.

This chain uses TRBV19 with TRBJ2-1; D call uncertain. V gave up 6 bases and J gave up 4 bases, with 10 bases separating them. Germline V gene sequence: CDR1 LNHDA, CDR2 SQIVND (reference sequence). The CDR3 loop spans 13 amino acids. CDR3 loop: CASSPIQYNEQFF. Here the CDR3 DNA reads TGTGCCAGTAGCCCGATCCAATACAATGAGCAGTTCTTC.

CDR3 amino acids: CASSFGSSYNEQFF. The CDR3 region has the DNA TGTGCCAGCAGCTTCGGTAGCTCCTACAATGAGCAGTTCTTC. J is TRBJ2-1 and V is TRBV7-2; D remains ambiguous. The CDR3 is made up of 14 amino acids. The germline CDR1 and CDR2 sequences are SGHTA and FQGNSA. The V and J ends lost 3 bases and 0 bases respectively, with 6 bases between them.

The CDR3 spells CASSPGQSYGQYV. CDR3 nucleotide sequence: TGTGCCAGCAGTCCGGGACAGTCCTACGGGCAGTACGTC. The rearrangement uses TRBV28 and TRBJ2-7; 7 bases are a match to TRBD1. Germline loops: CDR1 MDHEN, CDR2 SYDVKM. The CDR3 extends over 13 amino acids.

In nucleotides, the CDR3 is TGTGCCACAAACCAGGGAAGGGATTCACCCCTCCACTTT. Translation gives CATNQGRDSPLHF. The chain is built from TRBV7-9 and TRBJ1-6; a possible D gene is TRBD1 (5 bases). Trimming took 10 bases from V and 8 from J, leaving 15 bases between them. This CDR3 is 13 amino acids long. Germline CDR1 SEHNR, CDR2 FQNEAQ (reference sequence).

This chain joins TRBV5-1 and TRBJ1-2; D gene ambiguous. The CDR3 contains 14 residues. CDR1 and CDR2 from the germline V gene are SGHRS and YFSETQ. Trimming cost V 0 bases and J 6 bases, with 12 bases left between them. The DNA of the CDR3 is TGCGCCAGCAGCTTGGAATCCCAGGTGGATGGCTACACCTTC. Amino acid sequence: CASSLESQVDGYTF.

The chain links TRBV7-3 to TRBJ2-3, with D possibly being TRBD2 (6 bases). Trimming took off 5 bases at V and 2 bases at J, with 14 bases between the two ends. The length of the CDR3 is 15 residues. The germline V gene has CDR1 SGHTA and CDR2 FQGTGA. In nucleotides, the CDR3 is TGTGCCAGCAGCCCAAGCGGGCCTTACACAGATACGCAGTATTTT. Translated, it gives CASSPSGPYTDTQYF.

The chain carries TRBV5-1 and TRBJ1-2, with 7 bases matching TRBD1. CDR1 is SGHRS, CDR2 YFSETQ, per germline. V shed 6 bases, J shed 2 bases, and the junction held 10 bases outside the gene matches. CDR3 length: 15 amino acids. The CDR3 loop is CASKSTGQLNYGYTF. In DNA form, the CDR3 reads TGCGCCAGCAAATCGACAGGGCAGCTGAACTATGGCTACACCTTC. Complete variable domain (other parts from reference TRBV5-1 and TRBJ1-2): KAGVTQTPRYLIKTRGQQVTLSCSPISGHRSVSWYQQTPGQGLQFLFEYFSETQRNKGNFPGRFSGRQFSNSRSEMNVSTLELGDSALYLCASKSTGQLNYGYTFGSGTRLTVV.

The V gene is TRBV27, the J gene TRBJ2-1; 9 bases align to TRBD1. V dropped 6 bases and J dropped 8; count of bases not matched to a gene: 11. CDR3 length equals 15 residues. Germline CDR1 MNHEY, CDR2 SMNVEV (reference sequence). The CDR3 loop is CASSSGTGRRYEQFF. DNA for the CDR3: TGTGCCAGCAGCTCCGGGACAGGGAGGAGGTATGAGCAGTTCTTC.

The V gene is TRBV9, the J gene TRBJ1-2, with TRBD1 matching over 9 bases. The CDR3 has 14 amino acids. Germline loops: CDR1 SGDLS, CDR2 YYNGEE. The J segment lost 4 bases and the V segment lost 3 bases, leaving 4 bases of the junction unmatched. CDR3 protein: CASSEGDRVYGYTF. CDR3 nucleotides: TGTGCCAGCAGCGAGGGGGACAGGGTCTATGGCTACACCTTC.

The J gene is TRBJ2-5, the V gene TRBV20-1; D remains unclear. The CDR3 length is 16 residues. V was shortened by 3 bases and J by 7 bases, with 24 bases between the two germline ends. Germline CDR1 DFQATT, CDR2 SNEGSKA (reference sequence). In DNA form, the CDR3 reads TGCAGTGCTAGTTTTTTCGGTGGTAGGCAGATTGGGACCCAGTACTTC. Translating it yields CSASFFGGRQIGTQYF.

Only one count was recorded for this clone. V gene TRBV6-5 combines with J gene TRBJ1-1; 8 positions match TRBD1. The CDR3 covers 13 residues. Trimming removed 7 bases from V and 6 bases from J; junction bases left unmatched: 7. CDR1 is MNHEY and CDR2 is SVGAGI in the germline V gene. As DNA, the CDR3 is TGTGCCAGCAAAGGACAGGGTATCGCTGAAGCTTTCTTT. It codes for CASKGQGIAEAFF.

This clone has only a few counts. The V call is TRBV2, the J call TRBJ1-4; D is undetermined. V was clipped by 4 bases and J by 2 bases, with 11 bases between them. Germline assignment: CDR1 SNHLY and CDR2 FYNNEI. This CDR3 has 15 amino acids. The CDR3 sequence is CASSVGRDTNEKLFF. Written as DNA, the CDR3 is TGTGCCAGCAGTGTAGGAAGAGACACTAATGAAAAACTGTTTTTT.